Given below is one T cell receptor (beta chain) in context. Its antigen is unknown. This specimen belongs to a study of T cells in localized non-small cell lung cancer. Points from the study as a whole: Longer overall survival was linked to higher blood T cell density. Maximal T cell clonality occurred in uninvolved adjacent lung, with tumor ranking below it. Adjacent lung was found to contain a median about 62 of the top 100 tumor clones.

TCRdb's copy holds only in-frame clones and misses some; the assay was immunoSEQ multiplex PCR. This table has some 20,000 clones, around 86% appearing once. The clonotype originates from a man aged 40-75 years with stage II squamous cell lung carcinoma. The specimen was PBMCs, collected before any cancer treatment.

DNA for the CDR3: TGTGCCAGCAGCCTCCGAGGCTCTAGCACAGATACGCAGTATTTT. Translating it yields CASSLRGSSTDTQYF. The chain has TRBV11-2 and TRBJ2-3, with D uncertain. V was trimmed by 5 bases and J by 0 bases, leaving 12 bases between them. Per the germline V gene, CDR1 is SGHAT and CDR2 is FQNNGV. The CDR3 covers 15 residues.